This T cell receptor beta chain was captured in a study of read filtering for tumor transcriptome and immune sequencing. Study-level information: Transcriptome libraries were built from DNase-treated RNA. Per sample, TCR-region reads ranged about 4.05 to 10.27 million by IR-seq, 85 to 1273 by RNA-seq.

From roughly 390 ng of RNA, a library with molecular barcoded alpha/delta and beta/gamma adaptors was made. Via MiXCR, TCRdb re-called the reads, giving one row per CDR3 protein. This sample has about 6,000 distinct CDR3 sequences, with about a quarter found just once. This CDR3 has 11 residues. Trimming took 6 bases from V and 7 from J, leaving 7 bases between them. CDR1 and CDR2 (germline): MNHEY, SMNVEV (reference sequence). This clonotype was seen repeatedly, ten times or more. The chain joins TRBV27 to TRBJ2-1; no reliable D call. This sequence originates from a donor at least 40 years old with multiple myeloma. Sequencing was carried out using a population of CD138-negative cells sorted from bone marrow. The CDR3 protein is CASSVLNEQFF. The CDR3 coding sequence is TGTGCCAGCAGCGTCCTGAATGAGCAGTTCTTC.